Detailed here is one T cell receptor (beta chain). Its target is unknown. Use of 60 Vbeta and 13 Jbeta primers characterized the PCR. Using immunoSEQ multiplex PCR, the repertoire was profiled, and TCRdb retains in-frame clones only, with some absent. This sample carries about 84,000 clones, with 0.58% going to the ten biggest clones. CDR3 length: 15 residues. V was clipped by 6 bases and J by 0 bases, with 12 bases between them. Germline values: CDR1 MDHEN, CDR2 SYDVKM. This specimen comes from a study of cytomegalovirus exposure and HLA in healthy donors. Study-level background: As released early, the data held about 85 million unique TCRs from HLA-typed donors. Study results and limitations: The authors assumed roughly uniform sequencing depth across donors for presence/absence analyses. According to a later analysis, donors in an Asian-associated ancestry cluster reportedly had fewer N-insertions than the 666-donor mean. There were several of the most significant clusters that appeared linked to common viral pathogens in a later analysis.

V usage is TRBV28 and J usage is TRBJ1-5; D is unclear. Sequencing was done on a sample of PBMCs. The TCR was taken from a man aged 50 to 60 in good health and CMV-seronegative. The CDR3 region is CASSLKQISNQPQHF. In DNA, the CDR3 is TGTGCCAGCAGCCTTAAACAGATTAGCAATCAGCCCCAGCATTTT.